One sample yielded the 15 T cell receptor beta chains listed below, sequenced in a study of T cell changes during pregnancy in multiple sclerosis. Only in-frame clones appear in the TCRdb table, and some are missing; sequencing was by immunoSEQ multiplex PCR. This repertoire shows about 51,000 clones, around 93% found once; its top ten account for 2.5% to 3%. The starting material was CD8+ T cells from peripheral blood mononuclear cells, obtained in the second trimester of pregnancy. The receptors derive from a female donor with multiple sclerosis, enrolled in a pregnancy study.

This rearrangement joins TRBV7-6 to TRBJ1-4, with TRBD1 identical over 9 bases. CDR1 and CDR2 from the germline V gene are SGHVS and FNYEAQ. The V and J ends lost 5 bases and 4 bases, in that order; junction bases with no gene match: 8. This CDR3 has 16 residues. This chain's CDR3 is CASSHLLGQGNEKLFF. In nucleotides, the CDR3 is TGTGCCAGCAGCCACCTTCTGGGACAGGGTAATGAAAAACTGTTTTTT.

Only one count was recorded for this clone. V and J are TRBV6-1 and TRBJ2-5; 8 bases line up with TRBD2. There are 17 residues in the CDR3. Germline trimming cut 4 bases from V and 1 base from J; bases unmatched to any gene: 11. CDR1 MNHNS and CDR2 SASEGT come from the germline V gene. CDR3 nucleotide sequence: TGTGCCAGCAGTGCTTCACGGGCGGGGGGCTCCCAAGAGACCCAGTACTTC. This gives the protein CASSASRAGGSQETQYF.

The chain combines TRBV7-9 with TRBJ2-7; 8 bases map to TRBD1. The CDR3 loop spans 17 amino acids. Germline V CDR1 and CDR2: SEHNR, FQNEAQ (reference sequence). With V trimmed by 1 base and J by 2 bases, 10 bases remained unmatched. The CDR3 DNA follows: TGTGCCAGCAGCTTAGAGGGGTCAACGGACAGGGCCTACGAGCAGTACTTC. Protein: CASSLEGSTDRAYEQYF.

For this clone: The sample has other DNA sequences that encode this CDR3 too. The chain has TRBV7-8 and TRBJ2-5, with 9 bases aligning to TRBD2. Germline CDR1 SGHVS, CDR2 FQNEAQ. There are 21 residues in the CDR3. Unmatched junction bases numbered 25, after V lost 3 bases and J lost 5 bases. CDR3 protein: CASSLGRGLAGGPGVEETQYF. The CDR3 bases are TGTGCCAGCAGCTTGGGCCGGGGACTAGCAGGGGGGCCGGGAGTGGAGGAGACCCAGTACTTC.

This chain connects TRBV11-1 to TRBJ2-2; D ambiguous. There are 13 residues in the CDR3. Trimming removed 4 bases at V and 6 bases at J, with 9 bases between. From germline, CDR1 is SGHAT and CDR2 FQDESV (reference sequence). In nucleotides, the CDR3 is TGTGCCAGCAGCTATAGTTATGCCGGGGAGCTGTTTTTT. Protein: CASSYSYAGELFF.

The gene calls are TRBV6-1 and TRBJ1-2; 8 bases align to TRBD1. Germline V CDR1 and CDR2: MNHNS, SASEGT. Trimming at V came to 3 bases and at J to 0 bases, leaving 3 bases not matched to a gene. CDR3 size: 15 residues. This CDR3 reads CASSDRGPANYGYTF. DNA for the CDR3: TGTGCCAGCAGTGACAGGGGGCCAGCTAACTATGGCTACACCTTC.

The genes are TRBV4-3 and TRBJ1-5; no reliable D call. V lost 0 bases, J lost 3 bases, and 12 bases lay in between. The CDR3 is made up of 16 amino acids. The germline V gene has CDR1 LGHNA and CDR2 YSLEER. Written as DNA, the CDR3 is TGCGCCAGCAGCCAAGAATTTGCGGGCTACAATCAGCCCCAGCATTTT. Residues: CASSQEFAGYNQPQHF.

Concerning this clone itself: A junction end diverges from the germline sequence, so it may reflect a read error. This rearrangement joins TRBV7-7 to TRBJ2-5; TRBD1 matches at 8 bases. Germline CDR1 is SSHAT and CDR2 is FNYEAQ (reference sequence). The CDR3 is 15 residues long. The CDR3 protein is CASKHTQGVVETQYF. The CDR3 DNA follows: TGTGCTAGCAAGCATACACAGGGGGTGGTGGAGACCCAGTACTTC.

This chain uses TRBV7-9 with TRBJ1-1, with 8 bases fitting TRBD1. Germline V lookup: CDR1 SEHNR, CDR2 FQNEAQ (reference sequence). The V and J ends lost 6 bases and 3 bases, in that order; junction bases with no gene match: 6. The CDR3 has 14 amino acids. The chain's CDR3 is CASSSQGAYTEAFF. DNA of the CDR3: TGTGCCAGCAGTTCTCAGGGGGCATACACTGAAGCTTTCTTT.

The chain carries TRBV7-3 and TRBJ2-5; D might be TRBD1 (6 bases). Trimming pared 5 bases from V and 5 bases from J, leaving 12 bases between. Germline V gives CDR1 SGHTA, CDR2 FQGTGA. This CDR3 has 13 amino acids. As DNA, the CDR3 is TGTGCCAGCAGCCCGACAGGTTCCGAGACCCAGTACTTC. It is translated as CASSPTGSETQYF.

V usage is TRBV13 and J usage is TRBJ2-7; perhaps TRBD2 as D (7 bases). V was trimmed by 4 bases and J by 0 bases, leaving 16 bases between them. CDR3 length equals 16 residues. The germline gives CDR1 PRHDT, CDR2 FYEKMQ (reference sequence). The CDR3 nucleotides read TGTGCCAGCAGCTCCGGGGGGCGGGGGCCCTCCTACGAGCAGTACTTC. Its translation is CASSSGGRGPSYEQYF.

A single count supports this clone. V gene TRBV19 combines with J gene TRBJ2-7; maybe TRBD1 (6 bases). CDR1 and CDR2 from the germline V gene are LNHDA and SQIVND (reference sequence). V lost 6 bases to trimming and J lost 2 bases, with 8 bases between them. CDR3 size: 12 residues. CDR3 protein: CASRRTAYEQYF. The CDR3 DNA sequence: TGTGCCAGTAGAAGGACAGCCTACGAGCAGTACTTC.

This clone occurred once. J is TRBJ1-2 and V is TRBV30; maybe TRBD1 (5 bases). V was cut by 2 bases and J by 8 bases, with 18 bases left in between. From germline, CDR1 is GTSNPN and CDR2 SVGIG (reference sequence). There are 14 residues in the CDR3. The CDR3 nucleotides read TGTGCCTGGAGTAAGGGCGGGGCCCCCCGGGGCTACACCTTC. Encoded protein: CAWSKGGAPRGYTF.

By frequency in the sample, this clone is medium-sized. For the CDR3, the DNA is TGTGCCAGCAGTGAAAATGGTGGGGACAGCTCCTACGAGCAGTACTTC. Translation gives CASSENGGDSSYEQYF. This chain links TRBV6-1 with TRBJ2-7; 7 bases map to TRBD1. This CDR3 has 16 amino acids. After removal of 2 bases from V and 0 bases from J, the junction contained 7 bases not matched to a gene. Germline V gives CDR1 MNHNS, CDR2 SASEGT.

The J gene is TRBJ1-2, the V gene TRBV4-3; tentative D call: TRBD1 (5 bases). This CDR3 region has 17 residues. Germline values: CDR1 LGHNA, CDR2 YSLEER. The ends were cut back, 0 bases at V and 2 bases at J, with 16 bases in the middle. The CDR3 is CASSQDLDTLRNYGYTF. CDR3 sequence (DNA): TGCGCCAGCAGCCAAGATTTGGACACCCTTCGGAACTATGGCTACACCTTC.